Below, 18 T cell receptor beta chains from the same sample are listed, as sequenced in a study of technical replicates of blood from a few donors (dated by TCRdb to about 2017). Receptor libraries were prepared by the immunoSEQ multiplex PCR assay. TCRdb retrieved this table from immuneACCESS and kept in-frame rearrangements only. Not all clones are present; in checked studies, unresolved V genes account for under half, and no reason is known for the remainder. Within this sample are tens of thousands of clones, with just over 95% of them counted one time only. The ten largest clones take up about 0.2% of the sample. Specimen: T cells isolated from PBMCs. Receptor source: a human donor in good health.

The chain joins TRBV27 to TRBJ2-7, with 7 bases that match TRBD2. V lost 2 bases, J lost 5 bases, and 6 bases stayed unmatched. The CDR3 contains 14 residues. Germline CDR1 is MNHEY and CDR2 is SMNVEV (reference sequence). In DNA, the CDR3 is TGTGCCAGCAGTTTAGCGGGAGCCTCTAACGAGCAGTACTTC. This sequence encodes CASSLAGASNEQYF.

This sequence joins TRBV30 and TRBJ1-1; D gene unclear. The CDR3 covers 16 residues. Trimming took 4 bases from V and 0 from J, leaving 18 bases between them. Germline loops: CDR1 GTSNPN, CDR2 SVGIG (reference sequence). CDR3 sequence reads: CAWIPLPQRMNTEAFF. The CDR3 nucleotides read TGTGCCTGGATACCCCTCCCACAGAGAATGAACACTGAAGCTTTCTTT.

The V gene is TRBV7-2, the J gene TRBJ1-6, with D uncertain. In germline, CDR1 is SGHTA, CDR2 FQGNSA. The CDR3 is 12 amino acids. Trimming took off 3 bases at V and 9 bases at J, with 6 bases between the two ends. CDR3 residues: CASSFRGSPLHF. The CDR3 coding sequence is TGTGCCAGCAGCTTTCGGGGTTCACCCCTCCACTTT.

The V and J genes are TRBV5-1 and TRBJ2-1; tentative D call: TRBD1 (5 bases). Per the germline V gene, CDR1 is SGHRS and CDR2 is YFSETQ. The CDR3 runs 17 residues. V was cut by 1 base and J by 7 bases, with 21 bases left in between. The CDR3 DNA reads as TGCGCCAGCAGCTTGTCCCCTGCCGGTGGGGCTACGAATGAGCAGTTCTTC. It encodes CASSLSPAGGATNEQFF.

The CDR3 loop is CASSVGTSGSNEQFF. The CDR3, as DNA: TGTGCCAGCAGCGTAGGGACTAGCGGATCGAATGAGCAGTTCTTC. The chain carries TRBV9 and TRBJ2-1; 10 bases match TRBD2. CDR3 size: 15 residues. Germline assignment: CDR1 SGDLS and CDR2 YYNGEE. J lost 7 bases, V lost 0 bases, and 4 bases had no gene match. Complete variable domain (other parts from reference TRBV9 and TRBJ2-1): DSGVTQTPKHLITATGQRVTLRCSPRSGDLSVYWYQQSLDQGLQFLIQYYNGEERAKGNILERFSAQQFPDLHSELNLSSLELGDSALYFCASSVGTSGSNEQFFGPGTRLTVL.

V gene TRBV18 combines with J gene TRBJ1-1; 7 nucleotides agree with TRBD1. The trim removed 1 base at V and 1 base at J, leaving 15 bases unmatched. CDR1 and CDR2 from the germline V gene are KGHSH and LQKENI. This CDR3 contains 19 residues. Here the CDR3 reads CASSPQVSGGYYSNTEAFF. In DNA, the CDR3 is TGTGCCAGCTCACCACAGGTATCAGGGGGATATTATTCGAACACTGAAGCTTTCTTT.

The V and J genes are TRBV27 and TRBJ2-7; D gene unclear. The CDR3 has 14 residues. V lost 4 bases, J lost 3 bases, and 13 bases lay in between. Germline V gene data show CDR1 as MNHEY and CDR2 as SMNVEV (reference sequence). CDR3 protein: CASSSLPTVYEQYF. For the CDR3, the DNA is TGTGCCAGCAGTTCGCTTCCCACTGTCTACGAGCAGTACTTC.

The rearrangement links TRBV27 to TRBJ2-3, with D unclear. CDR3 size: 16 residues. Trimming left V 8 bases short and J 0 bases short, with 18 bases between. Germline V gene lookup returns CDR1 MNHEY and CDR2 SMNVEV (reference sequence). The CDR3 sequence is CASRPSRTSSTDTQYF. In nucleotides, the CDR3 is TGTGCCAGCCGTCCCTCTAGAACCTCTAGCACAGATACGCAGTATTTT.

The chain recombines TRBV10-1 with TRBJ2-1, with 7 bases identical to TRBD2. The CDR3 consists of 15 residues. Germline CDR1 is WNHNN and CDR2 is SYGVQD (reference sequence). The junction had 3 bases not matched to a gene; V was cut back by 2 bases and J by 2 bases. DNA for the CDR3: TGCGCCAGCAGTGAGGTGCGGGAGCCCTACAATGAGCAGTTCTTC. It encodes CASSEVREPYNEQFF.

This clone was observed once. The rearrangement uses TRBV7-2 and TRBJ2-3; 9 nucleotides align to TRBD1. In germline, CDR1 is SGHTA, CDR2 FQGNSA. V was pared by 9 bases and J by 13 bases, with 8 bases of the junction left unmatched. CDR3 length: 11 amino acids. CDR3 in amino acids: CASTTGGEKYF. The CDR3 nucleotides are TGTGCCAGTACCACAGGGGGCGAAAAGTATTTT.

This chain links TRBV28 with TRBJ2-1, with unresolved D. The length of the CDR3 is 14 residues. With 7 bases removed from V and 7 bases from J, the gap between germline ends came to 17 bases. Germline values: CDR1 MDHEN, CDR2 SYDVKM. CDR3 residues: CASKLVYPRNEQFF. CDR3 DNA: TGTGCCAGCAAATTAGTTTATCCGCGGAATGAGCAGTTCTTC.

In nucleotides, the CDR3 is TGTGCCAGCACCACCCCAGTGGGCGGGAGGGCCAATAATGAGCAGTTCTTC. Translating it yields CASTTPVGGRANNEQFF. The chain uses TRBV28 and TRBJ2-1; TRBD2 agrees at 9 bases. The CDR3 runs 17 residues. Germline V gene data show CDR1 as MDHEN and CDR2 as SYDVKM. Losses at the gene ends were 7 bases for V and 7 bases for J; bases not matched to a gene: 17.

The rearrangement joins TRBV11-2 to TRBJ2-7; tentative D call: TRBD2 (6 bases). Germline V gives CDR1 SGHAT, CDR2 FQNNGV. The CDR3 runs to 14 residues. Trimming took off 1 base at V and 2 bases at J, with 9 bases between the two ends. The CDR3 nucleotides are TGTGCCAGCAGCTTAGCGGGGGAGGCCTACGAGCAGTACTTC. Amino acids: CASSLAGEAYEQYF.

In this sample, this clone turned up a few times. This chain uses TRBV28 with TRBJ2-2; 9 bases are a match to TRBD1. The CDR3 sequence is 15 residues long. Germline V gene sequence: CDR1 MDHEN, CDR2 SYDVKM. The junction had 7 bases not matched to a gene; V was cut back by 3 bases and J by 8 bases. CDR3 amino acids: CASSFQQGASGELFF. The CDR3 DNA is TGTGCCAGCAGTTTCCAACAGGGGGCTTCAGGGGAGCTGTTTTTT.

This chain joins TRBV18 and TRBJ2-5; 11 bases agree with TRBD1. The CDR3 sequence is 14 residues long. The J segment lost 13 bases and the V segment lost 0 bases, leaving 7 bases of the junction unmatched. Looked up from germline, CDR1 is KGHSH and CDR2 is LQKENI. The CDR3 coding sequence is TGTGCCAGCTCACCACCCGGGACAGGGGGATCAACGTACTTC. Translated: CASSPPGTGGSTYF.

The rearrangement uses TRBV28 and TRBJ1-5; D perhaps matches TRBD1 (5 bases). The CDR3 has 11 residues. Deletions cut 10 bases from V and 9 bases from J, with 13 bases between. The germline V gene encodes CDR1 MDHEN and CDR2 SYDVKM. The chain's CDR3 is CATGTPRPQHF. The CDR3 DNA reads as TGTGCCACCGGGACTCCTCGGCCCCAGCATTTT.

CDR3 nucleotide sequence: TGTGCCAGCAGTGGGTCGGCCAGGGCCGAGCAGTACTTC. Translation gives CASSGSARAEQYF. V gene TRBV2 combines with J gene TRBJ2-7; D possibly corresponds to TRBD1 (5 bases). Trimming cost V 4 bases and J 6 bases, with 13 bases left between them. Germline loops: CDR1 SNHLY, CDR2 FYNNEI. This CDR3 comprises 13 residues.

The V gene is TRBV6-6, the J gene TRBJ2-1, with TRBD2 matching 9 bases. The CDR3 runs to 14 residues. J was trimmed by 8 bases and V by 6 bases; bases with no gene match: 8. Germline V gene data show CDR1 as MNHNY and CDR2 as SVGAGI (reference sequence). Here the CDR3 reads CASRSGTSTDEQFF. The DNA for the CDR3 is TGTGCCAGCAGGAGTGGGACTAGCACCGATGAGCAGTTCTTC.